Listed below are T cell receptor beta chains from one sample, sequenced in a study of blood T cell repertoires in COVID-19. Clones were sequenced by immunoSEQ multiplex PCR, and TCRdb holds only the in-frame ones, with some missing. Counted here are under 200,000 clones, about 83% occurring once; the ten biggest clones make up 13%. Input material: peripheral blood. The receptor source for this set is a man in his 70s who had recovered from COVID-19. Both conserved end residues are part of each CDR3. A D gene is named only where the DNA matches it firmly. Not all rows give a size; the values are once, few, many and, for expanded clones, a class.

J gene: TRBJ2-5; V gene: TRBV5-4; clone size: NA; D gene: NA; CDR3 length: 14; CDR3 protein: CASSFAGADETQYF; CDR3 DNA: TGTGCCAGCAGCTTTGCAGGGGCGGACGAGACCCAGTACTTC
J gene: TRBJ1-6; V gene: TRBV27; clone size: once; D gene: NA; CDR3 length: 14; CDR3 protein: CASSEMGGSSPLHF; CDR3 DNA: TGTGCCAGCAGTGAAATGGGGGGAAGCTCACCCCTCCACTTT
J gene: TRBJ2-5; V gene: TRBV28; clone size: NA; D gene: TRBD1; CDR3 length: 15; CDR3 protein: CASSQKGTGWETQYF; CDR3 DNA: TGTGCCAGCAGTCAAAAGGGGACAGGGTGGGAGACCCAGTACTTC
J gene: TRBJ2-1; V gene: TRBV3-1/TRBV3-2; clone size: NA; D gene: NA; CDR3 length: 15; CDR3 protein: CASSLVGANYNEQFF; CDR3 DNA: TGTGCCAGCAGCCTGGTGGGAGCAAACTACAATGAGCAGTTCTTC
J gene: TRBJ2-7; V gene: TRBV7-8; clone size: NA; D gene: NA; CDR3 length: 15; CDR3 protein: CASSRGAVSSYEQYF; CDR3 DNA: TGTGCCAGCAGCCGAGGGGCAGTAAGCTCCTACGAGCAGTACTTC
J gene: TRBJ2-5; V gene: TRBV5-4; clone size: NA; D gene: NA; CDR3 length: 14; CDR3 protein: CASSLKLGQETQYF; CDR3 DNA: TGTGCCAGCAGCTTGAAACTCGGCCAAGAGACCCAGTACTTC
J gene: TRBJ1-5; V gene: TRBV19; clone size: NA; D gene: NA; CDR3 length: 15; CDR3 protein: CASSYKQGSNQPQHF; CDR3 DNA: TGTGCCAGTAGTTACAAACAGGGTTCTAATCAGCCCCAGCATTTT
J gene: TRBJ1-3; V gene: TRBV3-1/TRBV3-2; clone size: NA; D gene: NA; CDR3 length: 15; CDR3 protein: CASSQERAAGNTIYF; CDR3 DNA: TGTGCCAGCAGCCAAGAGCGGGCCGCTGGAAACACCATATATTTT
J gene: TRBJ1-6; V gene: TRBV5-5; clone size: NA; D gene: TRBD1; CDR3 length: 16; CDR3 protein: CASSLFARQGDSPLHF; CDR3 DNA: TGTGCCAGCAGCTTATTCGCCCGACAGGGAGATTCACCCCTCCACTTT
J gene: TRBJ1-5; V gene: TRBV6-5; clone size: once; D gene: TRBD1; CDR3 length: 14; CDR3 protein: CASSRDSPIQPQHF; CDR3 DNA: TGTGCCAGCAGTCGGGACAGCCCCATTCAGCCCCAGCATTTT
J gene: TRBJ1-1; V gene: TRBV12-3/TRBV12-4; clone size: NA; D gene: NA; CDR3 length: 13; CDR3 protein: CASSLITRTEAFF; CDR3 DNA: TGTGCCAGCAGTTTAATAACCAGGACTGAAGCTTTCTTT
J gene: TRBJ1-2; V gene: TRBV7-2; clone size: NA; D gene: TRBD1; CDR3 length: 16; CDR3 protein: CASSLAGTGGYYGYTF; CDR3 DNA: TGTGCCAGCAGCTTAGCCGGGACAGGGGGATACTATGGCTACACCTTC
J gene: TRBJ1-1; V gene: TRBV13; clone size: NA; D gene: TRBD1; CDR3 length: 14; CDR3 protein: CASRDRGQDTEAFF; CDR3 DNA: TGTGCCAGCAGGGACAGGGGGCAGGACACTGAAGCTTTCTTT
J gene: TRBJ2-1; V gene: TRBV28; clone size: NA; D gene: NA; CDR3 length: 14; CDR3 protein: CASTRGFGQYEQFF; CDR3 DNA: TGTGCCAGCACTAGGGGATTCGGACAATATGAGCAGTTCTTC
J gene: TRBJ2-7; V gene: TRBV9; clone size: once; D gene: TRBD2; CDR3 length: 14; CDR3 protein: CASSLREGPREQYF; CDR3 DNA: TGTGCCAGCAGCTTGCGGGAGGGCCCTCGGGAGCAGTACTTC
J gene: TRBJ2-2; V gene: TRBV9; clone size: NA; D gene: NA; CDR3 length: 13; CDR3 protein: CASSTSVAGELFF; CDR3 DNA: TGTGCCAGCAGTACTAGTGTTGCCGGGGAGCTGTTTTTT
J gene: TRBJ2-1; V gene: TRBV6-5; clone size: once; D gene: TRBD1; CDR3 length: 15; CDR3 protein: CASSYKNRGLSEQFF; CDR3 DNA: TGTGCCAGCAGTTACAAAAACAGGGGGCTCTCTGAGCAGTTCTTC
J gene: TRBJ2-1; V gene: TRBV5-1; clone size: NA; D gene: NA; CDR3 length: 16; CDR3 protein: CASSFQRGSNYNEQFF; CDR3 DNA: TGCGCCAGCAGTTTCCAACGGGGGTCCAACTACAATGAGCAGTTCTTC
J gene: TRBJ2-5; V gene: TRBV5-1; clone size: once; D gene: NA; CDR3 length: 13; CDR3 protein: CASSLMGEETQYF; CDR3 DNA: TGCGCCAGCAGCTTGATGGGCGAAGAGACCCAGTACTTC
J gene: TRBJ1-3; V gene: TRBV4-1; clone size: NA; D gene: NA; CDR3 length: 17; CDR3 protein: CASSQDGPINSGNTIYF; CDR3 DNA: TGCGCCAGCAGCCAAGATGGCCCGATAAACTCTGGAAACACCATATATTTT